The 29 T cell receptor beta chains below all came from one sample that was sequenced in a study of a mutant IDH1 vaccine in newly diagnosed glioma. The antigens of these receptors remain unknown. The data were produced by immunoSEQ multiplex PCR, yet TCRdb's version contains in-frame clones alone and is incomplete. The table includes over 50,000 clones, 85% to 90% detected once. Sample time point: week 5, during vaccination. Doses comprised 300 ug of mutant IDH1 20-mer peptide each, plus topical imiquimod. The sample in question was PBMCs, obtained from a glioma patient whose treatment included an IDH1 peptide vaccine. Receptor source: a woman in her 40s with glioma.

V and J are TRBV2 and TRBJ1-4, with no clear D. This CDR3 has 15 residues. From germline, CDR1 is SNHLY and CDR2 FYNNEI. V was trimmed by 8 bases and J by 7 bases, leaving 20 bases between them. DNA of the CDR3: TGTGCCAGCCTACCTTCCCGTTCGGTCGGTGAAAAACTGTTTTTT. Its protein product is CASLPSRSVGEKLFF.

CDR3 sequence reads: CASSLLASGSTQYF. As DNA, the CDR3 is TGTGCCAGCAGCTTACTTGCTAGCGGGAGTACGCAGTATTTT. V gene TRBV7-3 combines with J gene TRBJ2-3, with 10 bases aligning to TRBD2. The CDR3 sequence is 14 residues long. The germline V gene encodes CDR1 SGHTA and CDR2 FQGTGA. Trimming took 2 bases from V and 8 from J; bases not matched to a gene: 4.

Remarks on this clone: This CDR3 is also generated by other DNA sequences in the sample. V and J are TRBV6-5 and TRBJ1-2, with a weak D call TRBD1 (6 bases). Trimming took off 1 base at V and 7 bases at J, with 10 bases between the two ends. CDR3 length: 13 amino acids. In germline, CDR1 is MNHEY, CDR2 SVGAGI. CDR3 protein: CASSYLGGSGYTF. The CDR3 DNA sequence: TGTGCCAGCAGTTACTTGGGGGGCTCTGGCTACACCTTC.

This rearrangement joins TRBV4-2 to TRBJ2-5; 7 bases agree with TRBD2. This CDR3 has 17 residues. With V trimmed by 4 bases and J by 0 bases, 11 bases remained unmatched. Germline-derived CDR1 and CDR2 are LGHNA and YNFKEQ. CDR3 sequence reads: CASSRQRGTGDQETQYF. The CDR3 nucleotides read TGTGCCAGCAGCCGTCAGCGGGGCACCGGGGACCAAGAGACCCAGTACTTC.

The chain joins TRBV14 to TRBJ2-3; D is uncertain. CDR3 size: 14 residues. The germline V gene has CDR1 SGHDN and CDR2 FVKESK. Trimming removed 3 bases at V and 1 base at J, with 8 bases between. Here the CDR3 DNA reads TGTGCCAGCAGCCACGACTCGGGCACAGATACGCAGTATTTT. Encoded protein: CASSHDSGTDTQYF.

This clone came up a few times. The rearrangement joins TRBV28 to TRBJ1-1, with D tentatively TRBD1 (5 bases). V was cut by 5 bases and J by 0 bases, with 10 bases left in between. CDR1 is MDHEN, CDR2 SYDVKM, per germline. The CDR3 sequence is 14 residues long. CDR3 amino acids: CASSTGLLNTEAFF. Written as DNA, the CDR3 is TGTGCCAGCAGTACGGGACTGTTGAACACTGAAGCTTTCTTT.

V usage is TRBV30 and J usage is TRBJ2-1, with 8 bases matching TRBD2. Per the germline V gene, CDR1 is GTSNPN and CDR2 is SVGIG (reference sequence). CDR3 length equals 14 residues. Trimming removed 0 bases from V and 7 bases from J; junction bases left unmatched: 5. Here the CDR3 reads CAWSVPTSANEQFF. The CDR3 nucleotides are TGTGCCTGGAGTGTACCGACTAGCGCGAATGAGCAGTTCTTC.

The rearrangement uses TRBV5-1 and TRBJ1-6, with 7 positions matching TRBD1. Germline assignment: CDR1 SGHRS and CDR2 YFSETQ. Trimming removed 7 bases from V and 5 bases from J; junction bases left unmatched: 6. The CDR3 consists of 14 residues. CDR3 sequence: CASREGGNNSPLHF. The DNA of the CDR3 is TGCGCCAGCCGCGAAGGGGGCAATAATTCACCCCTCCACTTT.

J is TRBJ1-1 and V is TRBV18; TRBD1 matches at 7 bases. Losses at the gene ends were 3 bases for V and 12 bases for J; bases not matched to a gene: 10. CDR3 length: 13 amino acids. The V gene's germline CDR1 is KGHSH and CDR2 LQKENI. The CDR3 DNA reads as TGTGCCAGCTCACCGATGTCCGGGACAGATTCTTTCTTT. It specifies CASSPMSGTDSFF. The full variable domain, with the rest looked up from reference TRBV18 and TRBJ1-1, is NAGVMQNPRHLVRRRGQEARLRCSPMKGHSHVYWYRQLPEEGLKFMVYLQKENIIDESGMPKERFSAEFPKEGPSILRIQQVVRGDSAAYFCASSPMSGTDSFFGQGTRLTVV.

This chain connects TRBV18 to TRBJ1-6; tentative D call: TRBD1 (5 bases). Trimming took off 6 bases at V and 2 bases at J, with 11 bases between the two ends. Germline V CDR1 and CDR2: KGHSH, LQKENI. CDR3 length: 15 amino acids. The CDR3 coding sequence is TGTGCCAGCTCGCCGGTGGGGGCCTATAATTCACCCCTCCACTTT. Residues: CASSPVGAYNSPLHF.

The rearrangement joins TRBV1 to TRBJ1-6. TRBV1 is listed as a pseudogene. The CDR3 runs 15 residues. As DNA, the CDR3 is TGCACCAGCAGCCAAGTACCCCGAATGGGTTCACCCCTCCACTTT. This translates into CTSSQVPRMGSPLHF.

This chain joins TRBV4-2 and TRBJ1-2; 7 positions match TRBD1. V lost 3 bases to trimming and J lost 12 bases; unmatched junction nucleotides: 10. The CDR3 is made up of 13 amino acids. From germline, CDR1 is LGHNA and CDR2 YNFKEQ. CDR3 region: CASSQLTTGVDTF. The DNA of the CDR3 is TGTGCCAGCAGCCAGTTAACTACAGGGGTAGACACCTTC.

This clone has just one count. The chain uses TRBV7-6 and TRBJ2-7; D might be TRBD2 (5 bases). Deletions cut 2 bases from V and 2 bases from J, with 13 bases between. This CDR3 has 15 amino acids. Looked up from germline, CDR1 is SGHVS and CDR2 is FNYEAQ. The CDR3 here is CASSLRGSGAYEQYF. Written as DNA, the CDR3 is TGTGCCAGCAGCTTACGAGGGAGTGGGGCCTACGAGCAGTACTTC.

The chain employs TRBV19 and TRBJ1-5; D remains unclear. The length of the CDR3 is 14 residues. Trimming pared 3 bases from V and 4 bases from J, leaving 10 bases between. The germline V gene has CDR1 LNHDA and CDR2 SQIVND (reference sequence). The CDR3 DNA reads as TGTGCCAGTAGTATTGTGGTGTCTAATCAGCCCCAGCATTTT. Its translation: CASSIVVSNQPQHF.

V and J are TRBV5-1 and TRBJ1-1, with D possibly matching TRBD1 (5 bases). The CDR3 contains 15 residues. Trimming took off 4 bases at V and 4 bases at J, with 17 bases between the two ends. Germline CDR1 and CDR2: SGHRS and YFSETQ. The CDR3 nucleotides read TGCGCCAGCAGCCGATCAGGGCAGGATGGCACTGAAGCTTTCTTT. This gives the protein CASSRSGQDGTEAFF.

The chain employs TRBV4-2 and TRBJ2-5; 9 nucleotides align to TRBD2. CDR1 LGHNA and CDR2 YNFKEQ come from the germline V gene. CDR3 length: 18 residues. The V and J ends lost 0 bases and 6 bases, in that order; junction bases with no gene match: 14. The CDR3 nucleotides are TGTGCCAGCAGCCAAGATAACGCGGCTAGCGGGATACGTAAGACCCAGTACTTC. Its translation is CASSQDNAASGIRKTQYF.

The chain combines TRBV6-1 with TRBJ2-7, with TRBD2 as a possible D gene (5 bases). V shed 6 bases and J shed 4 bases, with 7 bases lying between them. The CDR3 consists of 11 residues. Germline V lookup: CDR1 MNHNS, CDR2 SASEGT. CDR3 sequence reads: CASRRDYEQYF. The CDR3 coding sequence is TGTGCCAGCAGGAGGGATTACGAGCAGTACTTC.

V gene TRBV19 combines with J gene TRBJ1-1; no definite D call. From germline, CDR1 is LNHDA and CDR2 SQIVND (reference sequence). CDR3 length: 15 amino acids. The V and J ends lost 1 base and 1 base respectively, with 10 bases between them. CDR3 nucleotide sequence: TGTGCCAGTAGTATAGGAAGGAACAGGAACACTGAAGCTTTCTTT. As protein: CASSIGRNRNTEAFF.

This clone was detected only once. This chain links TRBV18 with TRBJ2-7, with D possibly matching TRBD2 (6 bases). Trimming shortened V by 3 bases and J by 3 bases, and 9 bases separated the two germline ends. Germline V gives CDR1 KGHSH, CDR2 LQKENI. This CDR3 comprises 13 residues. Written as DNA, the CDR3 is TGTGCCAGCTCACCCGAGACTAGCTACGAGCAGTACTTC. This gives the protein CASSPETSYEQYF.

The J gene is TRBJ1-2, the V gene TRBV5-8; tentatively, D is TRBD1 (5 bases). Germline CDR1 reads SGHTS; CDR2 reads YDEGEE. The germline V and J ends were trimmed by 5 bases and 8 bases, with 19 bases remaining between them. The CDR3 is made up of 14 amino acids. The CDR3 loop is CASRKQAVKDGYTF. CDR3 coding DNA: TGTGCCAGCAGAAAACAGGCTGTGAAAGACGGCTACACCTTC.

V gene TRBV6-1 combines with J gene TRBJ1-1; 7 nucleotides align to TRBD1. V was pared by 6 bases and J by 7 bases, with 8 bases of the junction left unmatched. Germline V gives CDR1 MNHNS, CDR2 SASEGT. This CDR3 is built from 13 residues. The CDR3 loop is CASSRQGGFEAFF. For the CDR3, the DNA is TGTGCCAGCAGCAGACAGGGCGGGTTTGAAGCTTTCTTT.

The V and J genes are TRBV10-3 and TRBJ2-7; D unresolved. The CDR3 has 11 residues. Germline assignment: CDR1 ENHRY and CDR2 SYGVKD. Trimming pared 4 bases from V and 3 bases from J, leaving 4 bases between. CDR3 protein: CAISGVYEQYF. For the CDR3, the DNA is TGTGCCATCAGTGGGGTCTACGAGCAGTACTTC.

This clone was seen a single time. This chain connects TRBV10-3 to TRBJ1-6; maybe TRBD1 (6 bases). This CDR3 has 15 residues. CDR1 and CDR2 (germline): ENHRY, SYGVKD. Trimming stripped 6 bases from V and 5 bases from J, with 14 bases between. CDR3 residues: CAISDRSPNNSPLHF. The CDR3 DNA sequence: TGTGCCATCAGCGACAGGTCCCCAAATAATTCACCCCTCCACTTT.

The chain is built from TRBV10-2 and TRBJ2-7, with TRBD1 identical over 10 bases. The CDR3 is made up of 14 amino acids. Trimming at V came to 6 bases and at J to 2 bases, leaving 4 bases not matched to a gene. The germline CDR1 and CDR2 sequences are WSHSY and SAAADI. In DNA form, the CDR3 reads TGCGCCAGCAGCTCCGGGACAGGGGCCTACGAGCAGTACTTC. Translating gives CASSSGTGAYEQYF.

The chain has TRBV13 and TRBJ2-7; D is undetermined. Trimming removed 2 bases at V and 7 bases at J, with 18 bases between. Germline CDR1 reads PRHDT; CDR2 reads FYEKMQ (reference sequence). CDR3 length equals 15 residues. This chain's CDR3 is CASSLSRRSTMEQYF. CDR3 nucleotide sequence: TGTGCCAGCAGCTTATCCCGGCGGTCGACGATGGAGCAGTACTTC.

The rearrangement uses TRBV14 and TRBJ2-6; no reliable D call. V shed 4 bases and J shed 2 bases, with 6 bases lying between them. The CDR3 totals 14 residues. CDR1 and CDR2 (germline): SGHDN, FVKESK. CDR3 in DNA: TGTGCCAGCAGCCGGTACACTGGGGCCAACGTCCTGACTTTC. Translation: CASSRYTGANVLTF.

The chain recombines TRBV2 with TRBJ1-1; TRBD1 is a possible D gene (6 bases). The CDR3 is 11 residues long. Germline V CDR1 and CDR2: SNHLY, FYNNEI. V was shortened by 4 bases and J by 8 bases, with 8 bases between the two germline ends. The DNA of the CDR3 is TGTGCCAGCAGTGTGGGGACAGAAGCTTTCTTT. This gives the protein CASSVGTEAFF.

The genes are TRBV7-9 and TRBJ1-1; D is unclear. Trimming took 5 bases from V and 2 from J, leaving 12 bases between them. Germline-derived CDR1 and CDR2 are SEHNR and FQNEAQ (reference sequence). The CDR3 is made up of 14 amino acids. Written as DNA, the CDR3 is TGTGCCAGCAGCCATGAGGGAGTTAACACTGAAGCTTTCTTT. Protein sequence: CASSHEGVNTEAFF.

The chain's CDR3 is CASSQALPGQGALSHYGYTF. The CDR3 DNA is TGTGCCAGCAGCCAAGCACTTCCGGGACAGGGGGCCCTTTCCCACTATGGCTACACCTTC. This chain connects TRBV4-2 to TRBJ1-2; 12 bases fit TRBD1. V lost 1 base, J lost 3 bases, and 15 bases stayed unmatched. The germline gives CDR1 LGHNA, CDR2 YNFKEQ. The length of the CDR3 is 20 residues.